These 22 T cell receptor beta chains were sequenced from one sample in a study of blood T cell repertoires in COVID-19. The data were produced by immunoSEQ multiplex PCR, yet TCRdb's version contains in-frame clones alone and is incomplete. Among more than 200,000 clones listed, about 90% were seen once. The sequenced material came from peripheral blood. The receptors shown here come from a man aged 30 to 45 with COVID-19, enrolled during active disease.

The CDR3 DNA reads TGTGCTAGTGGTTTGGTACTTAGTACGTTGTCGGACAGGGACTCTGGAAACACCATATATTTT. Its translation is CASGLVLSTLSDRDSGNTIYF. The genes are TRBV12-5 and TRBJ1-3; 8 positions match TRBD1. V gave up 0 bases and J gave up 0 bases; unmatched junction bases: 16. CDR3 size: 21 residues. Germline CDR1 reads LGHNT; CDR2 reads FRNRAP.

This clone was seen only once. This chain uses TRBV15 with TRBJ1-3; the D gene is possibly TRBD1 (5 bases). Germline CDR1 and CDR2: LNHNV and YYDKDF (reference sequence). CDR3 length: 19 amino acids. V lost 0 bases and J 0 bases, leaving 18 bases between the germline ends. The CDR3 loop is CATSRDEGLRPNSGNTIYF. The DNA for the CDR3 is TGTGCCACCAGCAGAGATGAGGGACTCAGACCCAACTCTGGAAACACCATATATTTT. Drawing the rest from reference TRBV15 and TRBJ1-3, the complete variable domain is DAMVIQNPRYQVTQFGKPVTLSCSQTLNHNVMYWYQQKSSQAPKLLFHYYDKDFNNEADTPDNFQSRRPNTSFCFLDIRSPGLGDTAMYLCATSRDEGLRPNSGNTIYFGEGSWLTVV.

This sequence joins TRBV9 and TRBJ2-7; 13 bases agree with TRBD2. CDR3 size: 15 residues. The junction had 4 bases not matched to a gene; V was cut back by 3 bases and J by 4 bases. CDR1 SGDLS and CDR2 YYNGEE come from the germline V gene. As DNA, the CDR3 is TGTGCCAGCAGCGAGGGGACTAGCGGGGTTTACGAGCAGTACTTC. Encoded protein: CASSEGTSGVYEQYF.

The chain links TRBV19 to TRBJ2-3, with D possibly being TRBD2 (6 bases). In germline, CDR1 is LNHDA, CDR2 SQIVND (reference sequence). V was cut by 3 bases and J by 2 bases, with 15 bases left in between. The CDR3 contains 16 residues. The CDR3 DNA reads TGTGCCAGTAGTATCTTAGCGGAACACTTCACAGATACGCAGTATTTT. Its protein is CASSILAEHFTDTQYF.

The chain links TRBV4-3 to TRBJ2-7; 9 bases line up with TRBD1. Germline trimming cut 2 bases from V and 2 bases from J; bases unmatched to any gene: 16. The CDR3 is made up of 19 amino acids. The germline CDR1 and CDR2 sequences are LGHNA and YSLEER. CDR3 amino acids: CASSQFFSSGTGLPYEQYF. CDR3 in DNA: TGCGCCAGCAGCCAATTCTTCTCCTCCGGGACAGGGTTGCCCTACGAGCAGTACTTC.

V and J are TRBV2 and TRBJ2-3; a weak D match, TRBD2 (5 bases). The V end lost 6 bases, the J end lost 6 bases, and 10 bases lay between the germline ends. The V gene's germline CDR1 is SNHLY and CDR2 FYNNEI. The CDR3 is made up of 12 amino acids. The CDR3 sequence: CASSVREDTQYF. The CDR3, as DNA: TGTGCCAGCAGCGTAAGGGAGGATACGCAGTATTTT.

The J gene is TRBJ2-1, the V gene TRBV24-1; TRBD1 matches at 7 bases. In germline, CDR1 is KGHDR, CDR2 SFDVKD. The J segment lost 4 bases and the V segment lost 6 bases, leaving 11 bases of the junction unmatched. CDR3 length: 16 amino acids. CDR3: CATSRSRDSSYNEQFF. In DNA, the CDR3 is TGTGCCACCAGTCGCAGCCGGGACAGTTCTTACAATGAGCAGTTCTTC.

CDR3 nucleotides: TGTGCCAGCAGCGCGGGACGGATTTATGGCTACACCTTC. This encodes CASSAGRIYGYTF. The chain joins TRBV12-3 or TRBV12-4 to TRBJ1-2; D perhaps matches TRBD1 (5 bases). This CDR3 is 13 amino acids long. V lost 6 bases and J lost 5, with 13 bases in between.

The CDR3 loop reads CASSQVGGAYEQYF. The CDR3, as DNA: TGTGCCAGCAGCCAAGTCGGGGGAGCCTACGAGCAGTACTTC. The J gene is TRBJ2-7, the V gene TRBV4-2; tentatively, D is TRBD2 (6 bases). The CDR3 runs 14 residues. With 1 base removed from V and 2 bases from J, the gap between germline ends came to 9 bases. CDR1 and CDR2 (germline): LGHNA, YNFKEQ.

Only one count was recorded for this clone. The chain carries TRBV9 and TRBJ2-7; 10 bases align to TRBD2. This CDR3 region has 15 residues. The ends lost 3 bases at V and 2 bases at J; junction bases unmatched: 5. Germline CDR1 is SGDLS and CDR2 is YYNGEE. CDR3 sequence: CASSAGLAVTYEQYF. For the CDR3, the DNA is TGTGCCAGCAGCGCAGGACTAGCGGTTACCTACGAGCAGTACTTC. Supplemented by reference TRBV9 and TRBJ2-7, the full variable domain reads DSGVTQTPKHLITATGQRVTLRCSPRSGDLSVYWYQQSLDQGLQFLIQYYNGEERAKGNILERFSAQQFPDLHSELNLSSLELGDSALYFCASSAGLAVTYEQYFGPGTRLTVT.

The rearrangement uses TRBV5-1 and TRBJ2-3; 8 bases match TRBD1. V shed 4 bases, J shed 5 bases, and the junction held 15 bases outside the gene matches. The CDR3 loop spans 17 amino acids. Germline CDR1 reads SGHRS; CDR2 reads YFSETQ. The CDR3 nucleotides read TGCGCCAGCAGCACTAACCCGACAGGGGACGCCCGAGATACGCAGTATTTT. Its protein is CASSTNPTGDARDTQYF.

CDR3 in amino acids: CASSQARFRGEQYF. The DNA of the CDR3 is TGTGCCAGCAGCCAAGCAAGGTTCCGCGGGGAGCAGTACTTC. The J gene is TRBJ2-7, the V gene TRBV14, with D perhaps matching TRBD2 (5 bases). V gave up 1 base and J gave up 7 bases, with 14 bases separating them. This CDR3 is built from 14 residues. Germline CDR1 SGHDN, CDR2 FVKESK.

Turning to this clone: Other DNA sequences in this sample translate to the same CDR3. This sequence joins TRBV5-1 and TRBJ1-4; TRBD1 aligns across 7 bases. After removal of 0 bases from V and 8 bases from J, the junction contained 4 bases not matched to a gene. The CDR3 totals 14 residues. The germline CDR1 and CDR2 sequences are SGHRS and YFSETQ. The DNA of the CDR3 is TGCGCCAGCAGCTTGGGACAGGGAGGAGAAAAACTGTTTTTT. This codes for CASSLGQGGEKLFF. Based on the CDR3 plus reference TRBV5-1 and TRBJ1-4, the full variable domain is KAGVTQTPRYLIKTRGQQVTLSCSPISGHRSVSWYQQTPGQGLQFLFEYFSETQRNKGNFPGRFSGRQFSNSRSEMNVSTLELGDSALYLCASSLGQGGEKLFFGSGTQLSVL.

The chain recombines TRBV6-2 or TRBV6-3 with TRBJ1-2; 7 positions agree with TRBD1. CDR1 MNHEY and CDR2 SVGEGT come from the germline V gene. Trimming cost V 5 bases and J 4 bases; bases outside gene matches: 13. This CDR3 comprises 16 residues. CDR3 sequence reads: CASSGVEGARFYGYTF. Here the CDR3 DNA reads TGTGCCAGCAGTGGAGTGGAGGGGGCGCGTTTCTATGGCTACACCTTC.

This clone was found once. V usage is TRBV5-1 and J usage is TRBJ2-7, with D perhaps matching TRBD1 (6 bases). The CDR3 runs 13 residues. Trimming left V 5 bases short and J 0 bases short, with 9 bases between. In germline, CDR1 is SGHRS, CDR2 YFSETQ. The CDR3 here is CASSSQGSYEQYF. The CDR3 region has the DNA TGCGCCAGCAGTTCACAGGGCTCCTACGAGCAGTACTTC. Supplemented by reference TRBV5-1 and TRBJ2-7, the full variable domain reads KAGVTQTPRYLIKTRGQQVTLSCSPISGHRSVSWYQQTPGQGLQFLFEYFSETQRNKGNFPGRFSGRQFSNSRSEMNVSTLELGDSALYLCASSSQGSYEQYFGPGTRLTVT.

The chain couples TRBV5-6 to TRBJ2-1; 7 bases are a match to TRBD2. The V segment lost 1 base and the J segment 2 bases; nucleotides outside the gene matches: 9. This CDR3 region has 17 residues. The germline gives CDR1 SGHDT, CDR2 YYEEEE. This CDR3 is CASSLFSPGRPYNEQFF. Here the CDR3 DNA reads TGTGCCAGCAGCTTGTTCTCCCCCGGGAGGCCCTACAATGAGCAGTTCTTC.

The CDR3 spells CASSPESGAGAGELFF. Written as DNA, the CDR3 is TGTGCCAGCAGTCCAGAATCAGGGGCTGGGGCCGGGGAGCTGTTTTTT. The chain employs TRBV5-6 and TRBJ2-2; a possible D gene is TRBD1 (6 bases). The V end lost 5 bases, the J end lost 6 bases, and 20 bases lay between the germline ends. The CDR3 contains 16 residues. Germline CDR1 and CDR2: SGHDT and YYEEEE. Full variable domain (outside the CDR3, taken from reference TRBV5-6 and TRBJ2-2): DAGVTQSPTHLIKTRGQQVTLRCSPKSGHDTVSWYQQALGQGPQFIFQYYEEEERQRGNFPDRFSGHQFPNYSSELNVNALLLGDSALYLCASSPESGAGAGELFFGEGSRLTVL.

This chain connects TRBV7-9 to TRBJ2-1; 9 bases are a match to TRBD2. Germline lookup yields CDR1 SEHNR and CDR2 FQNEAQ (reference sequence). J was trimmed by 4 bases and V by 5 bases; bases with no gene match: 9. The CDR3 contains 16 residues. The CDR3 DNA is TGTGCCAGCAGCCCAACGTCTAGCGGGGAGTACAATGAGCAGTTCTTC. This gives the protein CASSPTSSGEYNEQFF.

V usage is TRBV5-1 and J usage is TRBJ1-3; no reliable D call. Trimming took 4 bases from V and 0 from J, leaving 14 bases between them. This CDR3 has 16 residues. Germline V gene sequence: CDR1 SGHRS, CDR2 YFSETQ. The CDR3 DNA reads as TGCGCCAGCAGCCTCAGCGGGCGGTCCTCTGGAAACACCATATATTTT. This gives the protein CASSLSGRSSGNTIYF. Based on the CDR3 plus reference TRBV5-1 and TRBJ1-3, the full variable domain is KAGVTQTPRYLIKTRGQQVTLSCSPISGHRSVSWYQQTPGQGLQFLFEYFSETQRNKGNFPGRFSGRQFSNSRSEMNVSTLELGDSALYLCASSLSGRSSGNTIYFGEGSWLTVV.

This chain joins TRBV5-4 and TRBJ1-1, with 8 bases that match TRBD1. The CDR3 runs to 18 residues. Per germline, CDR1 SGHNT and CDR2 YYREEE (reference sequence). V dropped 4 bases and J dropped 0; count of bases not matched to a gene: 14. CDR3 coding DNA: TGTGCCAGCAGCCCCAGTGGGCGGGACAGGCCATTGAACACTGAAGCTTTCTTT. Encoded protein: CASSPSGRDRPLNTEAFF. The full variable domain, its missing parts supplied by reference TRBV5-4 and TRBJ1-1, is ETGVTQSPTHLIKTRGQQVTLRCSSQSGHNTVSWYQQALGQGPQFIFQYYREEENGRGNFPPRFSGLQFPNYSSELNVNALELDDSALYLCASSPSGRDRPLNTEAFFGQGTRLTVV.

The rearrangement joins TRBV7-2 to TRBJ1-2, with TRBD1 identical over 8 bases. With 4 bases clipped from V and 4 bases from J, the junction kept 5 bases outside the gene matches. CDR3 length: 14 amino acids. The V gene's germline CDR1 is SGHTA and CDR2 FQGNSA. The CDR3 region is CASSWDRQGYGYTF. The CDR3 DNA reads as TGTGCCAGCAGCTGGGACAGGCAGGGCTATGGCTACACCTTC.

The genes are TRBV6-6 and TRBJ1-2; D unclear. The CDR3 contains 13 residues. V gave up 7 bases and J gave up 2 bases, with 11 bases separating them. Germline-derived CDR1 and CDR2 are MNHNY and SVGAGI (reference sequence). The CDR3 sequence: CASTFTENYGYTF. For the CDR3, the DNA is TGTGCCAGCACCTTTACTGAAAACTATGGCTACACCTTC.